The source of this T cell receptor beta chain is a study of high-grade serous ovarian cancer treatment subgroups. The study, taken as a whole, reports: TCR relatedness rose with neoantigen level and trended with mutation load. Repertoire similarity ranged roughly 0.1 to 0.85 between tumors of one patient. These tumor repertoires lack spatial information from bulk sequencing.

Tumor tissue was taken before any definitive surgery or chemotherapy was given. Some clones are missing from TCRdb's copy, which holds only in-frame ones; the method was immunoSEQ multiplex PCR. The sample contains about 16,000 clones, approximately 76% of which appear only once. Germline-derived CDR1 and CDR2 are LNHNV and YYDKDF (reference sequence). V was trimmed by 1 base and J by 3 bases, leaving 15 bases between them. CDR3 length: 16 residues. As regards this clone: Its matching antigen is unknown.

This sequence joins TRBV15 and TRBJ1-1; weak D call: TRBD1 (6 bases). The clonotype comes from a human donor with high-grade serous ovarian cancer. Sequenced material: tumor tissue. CDR3 DNA: TGTGCCACCAGCAGAGGTGCACAGGGAGGGGACACTGAAGCTTTCTTT. Translated, it gives CATSRGAQGGDTEAFF.